This T cell receptor beta chain is from a study of cytomegalovirus exposure and HLA in healthy donors. Whole-study findings and limits: Rare sequences made up most TCRs, while some public TCRs were found in many donors.

Germline trimming cut 11 bases from V and 1 base from J; bases unmatched to any gene: 6. This CDR3 contains 14 residues. Germline assignment: CDR1 SNHLY and CDR2 FYNNEI. The donors gave bone marrow, and they were healthy. The donors, nominally healthy at sampling, likely had unrecorded immune exposures. PCR primers comprised 60 Vbeta and 13 Jbeta primers. Profiling relied on immunoSEQ multiplex PCR, and the TCRdb table lists in-frame clones only, not all of them. The sample holds around 180,000 clones, 75% to 90% seen once. Regarding this clone: Its specificity is unknown.

The sample was PBMCs. The V gene is TRBV2, the J gene TRBJ2-2; 8 bases fit TRBD1. The TCR originated in a man younger than 40 in good health and CMV-seropositive. The CDR3 nucleotides read TGTGCCGGCACGGACAGGGAGAACACCGGGGAGCTGTTTTTT. The encoded protein is CAGTDRENTGELFF.